The 4 T cell receptor beta chains below were found in one sample sequenced in a study of blood T cells in healthy people across ages. A second PCR, run for roughly 7 to 12 cycles, used a sample-barcoded 5' primer plus a J-beta primer mix. TCRdb analysed the 5' RACE reads with MiXCR anew, one entry per CDR3 protein. Here the sample spans 2 million or so distinct CDR3 sequences, approximately 50% being singletons. Specimen: blood. The source of these receptors is a woman in her thirties or forties in good health.

The CDR3, as DNA: TGTGCCAGCAGTTTAGCGACAGGGGGAAATGAAAAACTGTTTTTT. Encoded protein: CASSLATGGNEKLFF. V and J are TRBV12-3 or TRBV12-4 and TRBJ1-4; 9 positions agree with TRBD1. Unmatched junction bases numbered 1, after V lost 0 bases and J lost 5 bases. The CDR3 totals 15 residues.

V gene TRBV6-2 or TRBV6-3 combines with J gene TRBJ2-1, with D possibly being TRBD2 (6 bases). With 6 bases removed from V and 15 bases from J, the gap between germline ends came to 18 bases. The CDR3 length is 12 residues. CDR1 and CDR2 from the germline V gene are MNHEY and SVGEGT. CDR3 loop: CASSPGGITPFF. CDR3 nucleotide sequence: TGTGCCAGCAGCCCCGGCGGGATAACACCGTTCTTC.

V usage is TRBV12-3 or TRBV12-4 and J usage is TRBJ1-6; 7 nucleotides align to TRBD1. This CDR3 is built from 15 residues. V lost 6 bases to trimming and J lost 7 bases; unmatched junction nucleotides: 9. In DNA form, the CDR3 reads TGTGCCAGCAGCCCCAGGGGGGGATGGAATTCACCCCTCCACTTT. This codes for CASSPRGGWNSPLHF.

The gene calls are TRBV6-2 or TRBV6-3 and TRBJ2-1, with TRBD2 identical over 13 bases. Germline assignment: CDR1 MNHEY and CDR2 SVGEGT. J gave up 6 bases and V 5 bases, and 7 bases lay outside the gene matches. The CDR3 is 16 amino acids. DNA for the CDR3: TGTGCCAGCAGTAAACCGGGACTAGCGGGATTCAATGAGCAGTTCTTC. Translating gives CASSKPGLAGFNEQFF.